This T cell receptor beta chain comes out of a study of T cells after yellow fever vaccination. Template-switching 5'RACE yielded the TCR cDNA; a universal primer site and UMIs were added in the process. TCRdb independently ran MiXCR on the 5' RACE reads; one entry per CDR3 protein. In the table there are roughly 260,000 distinct CDR3 sequences, 13% of which are singletons. Germline assignment: CDR1 SEHNR and CDR2 FQNEAQ (reference sequence). The V segment lost 5 bases and the J segment 4 bases; nucleotides outside the gene matches: 4. This CDR3 has 14 amino acids. The material sequenced was CD4+ T cells sorted from PBMCs, taken 45 days after the yellow fever booster vaccination. The chain couples TRBV7-9 to TRBJ1-4; TRBD1 aligns across 7 bases. The TCR originated in a man aged 25 to 40 who received the YFV17D yellow fever vaccine. The CDR3 spells CASSIQGVNEKLFF. CDR3 DNA: TGTGCCAGCAGCATTCAGGGGGTTAATGAAAAACTGTTTTTT.